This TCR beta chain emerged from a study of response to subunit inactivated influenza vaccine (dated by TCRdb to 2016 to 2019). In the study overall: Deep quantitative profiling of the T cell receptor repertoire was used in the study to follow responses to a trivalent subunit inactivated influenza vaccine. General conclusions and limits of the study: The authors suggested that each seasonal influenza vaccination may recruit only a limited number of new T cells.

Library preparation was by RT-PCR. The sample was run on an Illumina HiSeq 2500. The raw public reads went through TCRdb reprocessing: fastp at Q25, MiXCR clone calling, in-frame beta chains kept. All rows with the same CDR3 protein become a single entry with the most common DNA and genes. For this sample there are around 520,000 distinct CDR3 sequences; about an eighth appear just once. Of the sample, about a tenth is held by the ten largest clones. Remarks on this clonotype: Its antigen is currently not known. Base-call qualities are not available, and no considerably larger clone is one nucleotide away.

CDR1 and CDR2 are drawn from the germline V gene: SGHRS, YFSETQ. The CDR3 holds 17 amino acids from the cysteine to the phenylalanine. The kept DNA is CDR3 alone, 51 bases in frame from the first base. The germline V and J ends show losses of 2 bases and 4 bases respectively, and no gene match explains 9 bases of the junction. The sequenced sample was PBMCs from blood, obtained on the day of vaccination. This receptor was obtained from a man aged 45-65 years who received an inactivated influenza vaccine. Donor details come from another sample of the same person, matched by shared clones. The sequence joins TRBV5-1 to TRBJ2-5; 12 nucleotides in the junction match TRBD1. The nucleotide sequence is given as TGCGCCAGCAGCTTCACCGGGACAGGGGGCGCGGGAGAGACCCAGTACTTC. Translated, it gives CASSFTGTGGAGETQYF.